Listed below are T cell receptor beta chains from one sample, sequenced in a study of cytomegalovirus exposure and HLA in healthy donors. Data came from immunoSEQ multiplex PCR; TCRdb stores just in-frame clones and leaves some out. There are about 120,000 clones in the sample; less than 85% occur only once, and about 2.5% lies in the top ten. The material sequenced was PBMCs. The receptors were gathered from a man between 25 and 39 years old in good health and CMV-seronegative. Both conserved end residues are part of each CDR3. A D gene is named only where the DNA matches it firmly. Clone size is given for some rows only: seen once, a few or many times, or a class if the clone is expanded.

size: -
V: TRBV27
J: TRBJ2-3
D: TRBD2
CDR3: CASTPAGVSTDTQYF
DNA: TGTGCCAGCACGCCGGCGGGAGTGAGCACAGATACGCAGTATTTT

size: -
V: TRBV9
J: TRBJ2-7
D: TRBD1
CDR3: CASSVADRAPYEQYF
DNA: TGTGCCAGCAGCGTAGCCGACAGGGCGCCTTACGAGCAGTACTTC

size: -
V: TRBV5-4
J: TRBJ2-1
D: TRBD1
CDR3: CASTPPGTVYNEQFF
DNA: TGTGCCAGCACCCCCCCTGGGACAGTCTACAATGAGCAGTTCTTC

size: -
V: TRBV15
J: TRBJ1-5
D: -
CDR3: CATSRDRDNQPQHF
DNA: TGTGCCACCAGCAGAGACAGGGACAATCAGCCCCAGCATTTT

size: -
V: TRBV7-3
J: TRBJ2-2
D: TRBD2
CDR3: CASSSRLAGGTGELFF
DNA: TGTGCCAGCAGCTCTAGACTAGCGGGAGGGACCGGGGAGCTGTTTTTT

size: -
V: TRBV7-2
J: TRBJ2-7
D: TRBD1
CDR3: CASSGGTGGYEQYF
DNA: TGTGCCAGCAGCGGGGGGACAGGGGGTTACGAGCAGTACTTC

size: -
V: TRBV10-2
J: TRBJ2-3
D: TRBD1
CDR3: CASRGTGGRDTQYF
DNA: TGCGCCAGCAGAGGGACAGGGGGCAGAGATACGCAGTATTTT

size: -
V: TRBV28
J: TRBJ1-2
D: TRBD1
CDR3: CASSPPRGIHGYTF
DNA: TGTGCCAGCAGTCCCCCCAGGGGGATCCATGGCTACACCTTC

size: -
V: TRBV7-8
J: TRBJ1-5
D: -
CDR3: CASSSQGGNQPQHF
DNA: TGTGCCAGCAGCTCACAGGGTGGGAATCAGCCCCAGCATTTT

size: -
V: TRBV7-9
J: TRBJ1-1
D: TRBD1
CDR3: CASSFRTGGKTEAFF
DNA: TGTGCCAGCAGCTTTCGGACAGGAGGTAAAACTGAAGCTTTCTTT

size: -
V: TRBV4-2
J: TRBJ2-7
D: TRBD2
CDR3: CASSLGEGLAFYEQYF
DNA: TGTGCCAGCAGCCTTGGGGAGGGACTAGCTTTCTACGAGCAGTACTTC

size: -
V: TRBV27
J: TRBJ2-2
D: TRBD1
CDR3: CASSAGTVGDTGELFF
DNA: TGTGCCAGCAGTGCCGGGACAGTGGGGGACACCGGGGAGCTGTTTTTT

size: -
V: TRBV6-1
J: TRBJ2-1
D: TRBD1
CDR3: CASSANKGAEEQFF
DNA: TGTGCCAGCAGTGCTAACAAGGGGGCTGAAGAGCAGTTCTTC

size: -
V: TRBV27
J: TRBJ2-3
D: -
CDR3: CASSPGGRTDTQYF
DNA: TGTGCCAGCAGCCCCGGGGGGCGCACAGATACGCAGTATTTT

size: once
V: TRBV5-1
J: TRBJ2-1
D: -
CDR3: CASSRTGIHEQFF
DNA: TGCGCCAGCAGCCGAACAGGTATCCATGAGCAGTTCTTC

size: once
V: TRBV5-1
J: TRBJ2-7
D: -
CDR3: CASSTQSGYEQYF
DNA: TGCGCCAGCAGCACGCAGTCAGGCTACGAGCAGTACTTC

size: -
V: TRBV4-1
J: TRBJ1-4
D: -
CDR3: CASSQDGQTSGRELFF
DNA: TGCGCCAGCAGCCAAGATGGCCAGACCAGCGGTAGGGAACTGTTTTTT

size: -
V: TRBV28
J: TRBJ2-1
D: -
CDR3: CASRPLALSYNEQFF
DNA: TGTGCCAGCAGACCCCTAGCCCTCTCCTACAATGAGCAGTTCTTC

size: -
V: TRBV7-9
J: TRBJ2-3
D: -
CDR3: CASSRSTDTQYF
DNA: TGTGCCAGCAGCCGGAGCACAGATACGCAGTATTTT

size: -
V: TRBV4-1
J: TRBJ2-1
D: TRBD2
CDR3: CASSQDIVLAEPGDNEQFF
DNA: TGCGCCAGCAGCCAAGATATTGTCCTAGCGGAACCCGGGGACAATGAGCAGTTCTTC

size: -
V: TRBV19
J: TRBJ1-5
D: -
CDR3: CASRAGLENQPQHF
DNA: TGTGCCAGTAGGGCAGGTCTGGAAAATCAGCCCCAGCATTTT

size: -
V: TRBV5-6
J: TRBJ2-3
D: TRBD1
CDR3: CASSQAGTGSSDTQYF
DNA: TGTGCCAGCAGCCAAGCCGGGACAGGGTCTTCAGATACGCAGTATTTT

size: -
V: TRBV25-1
J: TRBJ2-7
D: TRBD1
CDR3: CASSTGVAYEQYF
DNA: TGTGCCAGCAGTACAGGGGTGGCCTACGAGCAGTACTTC

size: -
V: TRBV9
J: TRBJ2-3
D: TRBD1
CDR3: CASSVGDSRSYTQYF
DNA: TGTGCCAGCAGCGTAGGGGACAGCAGATCTTATACGCAGTATTTT

size: -
V: TRBV7-9
J: TRBJ1-3
D: -
CDR3: CSSSLVPGSSGNTIYF
DNA: TGTTCCAGCAGCTTAGTCCCGGGGAGCTCTGGAAACACCATATATTTT

size: -
V: TRBV27
J: TRBJ1-2
D: -
CDR3: CASSFVGTGSYGYPF
DNA: -

size: few
V: TRBV7-9
J: TRBJ2-4
D: TRBD2
CDR3: CASSSLAGQGVQYF
DNA: TGTGCCAGCAGCTCTTTAGCGGGCCAAGGGGTTCAGTACTTC

size: few
V: TRBV4-1
J: TRBJ2-7
D: TRBD2
CDR3: CASSQDLADSYEQYF
DNA: TGCGCCAGCAGCCAAGATCTAGCGGATAGCTACGAGCAGTACTTC

size: -
V: TRBV5-6
J: TRBJ2-3
D: TRBD2
CDR3: CASSFGTSGTDTQYF
DNA: TGTGCCAGCAGCTTCGGAACTAGCGGTACAGATACGCAGTATTTT

size: -
V: TRBV9
J: TRBJ1-1
D: TRBD1
CDR3: CASSGTGVTEAFF
DNA: TGTGCCAGCAGCGGGACAGGGGTGACTGAAGCTTTCTTT

size: -
V: TRBV28
J: TRBJ2-5
D: TRBD1
CDR3: CASSSTRQGIETQYF
DNA: TGTGCCAGCAGTTCCACGCGACAGGGGATCGAGACCCAGTACTTC

size: -
V: TRBV4-3
J: TRBJ1-4
D: -
CDR3: CASSQGGFNEKLFF
DNA: TGCGCCAGCAGCCAGGGGGGATTTAATGAAAAACTGTTTTTT

size: -
V: TRBV6-1
J: TRBJ1-2
D: TRBD1
CDR3: CASSEWGQNYGYTF
DNA: TGTGCCAGCAGTGAATGGGGACAGAACTATGGCTACACCTTC

size: -
V: TRBV6-5
J: TRBJ2-7
D: -
CDR3: CASTLRRGPYEQYF
DNA: TGTGCCAGCACCCTTCGCAGGGGTCCCTACGAGCAGTACTTC

size: -
V: TRBV7-3
J: TRBJ1-1
D: TRBD1
CDR3: CASSLGQGAATEAFF
DNA: TGTGCCAGCAGCTTGGGTCAGGGGGCGGCCACTGAAGCTTTCTTT

size: -
V: TRBV6-4
J: TRBJ1-1
D: -
CDR3: CASSARENTEAFF
DNA: TGTGCCAGCAGTGCCAGGGAGAACACTGAAGCTTTCTTT

size: -
V: TRBV19
J: TRBJ2-7
D: -
CDR3: CASSMATRGSYEQYF
DNA: TGTGCCAGTAGTATGGCAACCAGGGGTTCCTACGAGCAGTACTTC

size: -
V: TRBV4-3
J: TRBJ2-5
D: TRBD2
CDR3: CASSQGFVGGTIGEETQYF
DNA: TGCGCCAGCAGCCAAGGGTTTGTCGGGGGGACCATTGGGGAAGAGACCCAGTACTTC

size: -
V: TRBV5-6
J: TRBJ2-2
D: TRBD1
CDR3: CASSWWTGGELFF
DNA: TGTGCCAGCAGCTGGTGGACAGGAGGGGAGCTGTTTTTT

size: once
V: TRBV25-1
J: TRBJ2-7
D: TRBD1
CDR3: CASTPGQGYTYEQYF
DNA: TGTGCCAGCACCCCGGGACAGGGGTATACCTACGAGCAGTACTTC